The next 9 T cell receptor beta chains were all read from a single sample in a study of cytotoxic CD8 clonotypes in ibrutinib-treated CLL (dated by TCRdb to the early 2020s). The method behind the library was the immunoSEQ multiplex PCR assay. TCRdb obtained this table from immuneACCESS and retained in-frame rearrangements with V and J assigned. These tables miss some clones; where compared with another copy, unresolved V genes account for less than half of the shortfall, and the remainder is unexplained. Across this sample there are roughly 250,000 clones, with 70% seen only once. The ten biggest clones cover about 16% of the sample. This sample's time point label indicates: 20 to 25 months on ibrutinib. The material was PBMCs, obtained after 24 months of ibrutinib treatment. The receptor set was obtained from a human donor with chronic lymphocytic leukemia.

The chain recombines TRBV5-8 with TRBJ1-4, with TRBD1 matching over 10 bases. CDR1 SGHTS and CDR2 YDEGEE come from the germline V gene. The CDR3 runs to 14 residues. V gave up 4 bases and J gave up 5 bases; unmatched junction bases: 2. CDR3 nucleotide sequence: TGTGCCAGCAGCAAGGACAGGGGGAATGAAAAACTGTTTTTT. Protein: CASSKDRGNEKLFF.

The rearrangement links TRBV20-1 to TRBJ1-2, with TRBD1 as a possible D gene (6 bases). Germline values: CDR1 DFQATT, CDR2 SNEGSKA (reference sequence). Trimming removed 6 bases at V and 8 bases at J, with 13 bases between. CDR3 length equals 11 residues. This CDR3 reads CSATDSAGYTF. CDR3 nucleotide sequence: TGCAGTGCCACGGACAGCGCCGGCTACACCTTC.

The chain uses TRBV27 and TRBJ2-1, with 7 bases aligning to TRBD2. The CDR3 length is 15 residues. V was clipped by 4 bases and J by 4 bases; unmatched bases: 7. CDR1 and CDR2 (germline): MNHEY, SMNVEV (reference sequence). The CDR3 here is CASSSGGRAYNEQFF. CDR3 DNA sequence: TGTGCCAGCAGTTCTGGGGGGAGGGCGTACAATGAGCAGTTCTTC.

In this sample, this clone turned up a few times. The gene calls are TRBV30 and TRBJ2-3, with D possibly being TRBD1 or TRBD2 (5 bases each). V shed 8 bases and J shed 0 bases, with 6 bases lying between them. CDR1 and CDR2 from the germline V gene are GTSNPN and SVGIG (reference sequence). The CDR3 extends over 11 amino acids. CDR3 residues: CARDSTDTQYF. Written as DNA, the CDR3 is TGTGCCCGGGACAGCACAGATACGCAGTATTTT.

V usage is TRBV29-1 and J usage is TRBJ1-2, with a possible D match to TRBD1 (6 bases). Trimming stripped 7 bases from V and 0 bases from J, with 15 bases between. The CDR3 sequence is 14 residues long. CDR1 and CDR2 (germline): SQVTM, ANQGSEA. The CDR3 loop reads CSAGNGQTNYGYTF. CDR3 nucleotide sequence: TGCAGCGCCGGGAATGGACAGACTAACTATGGCTACACCTTC.

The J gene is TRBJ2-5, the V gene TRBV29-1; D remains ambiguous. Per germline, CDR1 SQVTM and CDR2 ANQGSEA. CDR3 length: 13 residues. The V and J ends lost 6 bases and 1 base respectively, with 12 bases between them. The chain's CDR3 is CSVASGAQETQYF. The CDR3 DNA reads TGCAGCGTAGCCTCCGGCGCCCAAGAGACCCAGTACTTC.

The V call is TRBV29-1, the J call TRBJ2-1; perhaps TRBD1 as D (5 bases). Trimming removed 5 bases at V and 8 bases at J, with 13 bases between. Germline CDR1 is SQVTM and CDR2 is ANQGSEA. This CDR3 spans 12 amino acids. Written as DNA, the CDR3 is TGCAGCGTTTGGGTAAGGGGTGATGAGCAGTTCTTC. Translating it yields CSVWVRGDEQFF.

The CDR3 nucleotides are TGTGCCAGCACCCTGGGGGGACAGGGTGGCTACGAGCAGTACTTC. It is translated as CASTLGGQGGYEQYF. This chain uses TRBV2 with TRBJ2-7, with 9 bases fitting TRBD1. After removal of 7 bases from V and 3 bases from J, the junction contained 10 bases not matched to a gene. The CDR3 is 15 residues long. Germline CDR1 SNHLY, CDR2 FYNNEI.

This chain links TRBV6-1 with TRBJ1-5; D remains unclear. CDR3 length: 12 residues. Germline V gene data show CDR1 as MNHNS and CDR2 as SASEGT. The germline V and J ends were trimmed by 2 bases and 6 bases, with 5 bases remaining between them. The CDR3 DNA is TGTGCCAGCAGTGAATCGGCTCAGCCCCAGCATTTT. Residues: CASSESAQPQHF.